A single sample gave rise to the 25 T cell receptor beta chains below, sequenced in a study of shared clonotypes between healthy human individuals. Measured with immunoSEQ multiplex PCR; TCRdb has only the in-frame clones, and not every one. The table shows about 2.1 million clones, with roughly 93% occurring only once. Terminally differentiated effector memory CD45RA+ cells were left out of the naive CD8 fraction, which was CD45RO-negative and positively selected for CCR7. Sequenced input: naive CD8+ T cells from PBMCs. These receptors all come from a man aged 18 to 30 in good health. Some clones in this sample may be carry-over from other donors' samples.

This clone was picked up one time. CDR3 in amino acids: CASSFGGFSGELFF. The CDR3 DNA is TGTGCCAGCAGCTTTGGAGGCTTCTCCGGGGAGCTGTTTTTT. V gene TRBV7-9 combines with J gene TRBJ2-2; tentative D call: TRBD2 (5 bases). CDR1 SEHNR and CDR2 FQNEAQ come from the germline V gene (reference sequence). The CDR3 sequence is 14 residues long. Trimming stripped 3 bases from V and 6 bases from J, with 11 bases between. Full variable domain (outside the CDR3, taken from reference TRBV7-9 and TRBJ2-2): DTGVSQNPRHKITKRGQNVTFRCDPISEHNRLYWYRQTLGQGPEFLTYFQNEAQLEKSRLLSDRFSAERPKGSFSTLEIQRTEQGDSAMYLCASSFGGFSGELFFGEGSRLTVL.

The CDR3 region has the DNA TGTGCCAGCAGTCCGGAGGGGGCTGAAAATGAAAAACTGTTTTTT. This translates into CASSPEGAENEKLFF. The chain joins TRBV5-5 to TRBJ1-4, with 7 bases lining up with TRBD1. CDR1 and CDR2 from the germline V gene are SGHKS and YYEKEE (reference sequence). The ends lost 5 bases at V and 5 bases at J; junction bases unmatched: 9. The CDR3 covers 15 residues.

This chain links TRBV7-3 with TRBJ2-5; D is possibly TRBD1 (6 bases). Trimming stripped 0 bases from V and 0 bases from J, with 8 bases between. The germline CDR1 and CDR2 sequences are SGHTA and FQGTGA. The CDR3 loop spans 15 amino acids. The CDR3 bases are TGTGCCAGCAGCTTAACCCACAGGGACCAAGAGACCCAGTACTTC. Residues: CASSLTHRDQETQYF.

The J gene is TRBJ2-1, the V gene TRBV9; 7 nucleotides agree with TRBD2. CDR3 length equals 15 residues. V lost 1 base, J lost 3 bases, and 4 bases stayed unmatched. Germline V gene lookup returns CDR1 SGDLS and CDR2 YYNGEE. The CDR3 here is CASSVTAGSYNEQFF. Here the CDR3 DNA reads TGTGCCAGCAGCGTAACAGCGGGAAGCTACAATGAGCAGTTCTTC.

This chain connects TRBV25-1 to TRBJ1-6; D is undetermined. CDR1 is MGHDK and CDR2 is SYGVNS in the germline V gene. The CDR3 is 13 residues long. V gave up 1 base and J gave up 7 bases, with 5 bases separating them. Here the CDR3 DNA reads TGTGCCAGCAGTGAATTCAGGAATTCACCCCTCCACTTT. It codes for CASSEFRNSPLHF.

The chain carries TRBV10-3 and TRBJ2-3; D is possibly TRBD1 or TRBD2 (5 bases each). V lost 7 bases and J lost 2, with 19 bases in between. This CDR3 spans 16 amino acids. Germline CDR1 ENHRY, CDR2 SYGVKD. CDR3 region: CAITSREGRVTDTQYF. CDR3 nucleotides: TGTGCCATCACCTCACGAGAGGGGCGCGTCACAGATACGCAGTATTTT.

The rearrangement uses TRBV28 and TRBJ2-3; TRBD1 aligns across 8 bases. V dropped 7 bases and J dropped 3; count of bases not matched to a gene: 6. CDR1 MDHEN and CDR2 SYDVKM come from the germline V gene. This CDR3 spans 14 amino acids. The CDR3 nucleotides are TGTGCCAGCACAAGACAGGGGAGTACAGATACGCAGTATTTT. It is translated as CASTRQGSTDTQYF.

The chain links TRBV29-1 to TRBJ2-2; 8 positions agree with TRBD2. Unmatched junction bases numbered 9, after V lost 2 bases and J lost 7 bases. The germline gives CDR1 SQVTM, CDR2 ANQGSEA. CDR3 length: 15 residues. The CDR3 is CSVEPTSGIRGELFF. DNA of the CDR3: TGCAGCGTTGAACCAACTAGCGGCATCCGCGGGGAGCTGTTTTTT.

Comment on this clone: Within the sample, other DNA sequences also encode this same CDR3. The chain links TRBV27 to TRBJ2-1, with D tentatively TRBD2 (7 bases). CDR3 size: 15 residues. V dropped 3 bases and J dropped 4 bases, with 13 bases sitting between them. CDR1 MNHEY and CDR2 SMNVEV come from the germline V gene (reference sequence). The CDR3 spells CASSLGGRPYNEQFF. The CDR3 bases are TGTGCCAGCAGTTTGGGGGGGCGGCCGTACAATGAGCAGTTCTTC.

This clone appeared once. CDR3 sequence reads: CASSPDRGTEKLFF. The CDR3 DNA sequence: TGTGCCAGCAGTCCGGACAGGGGGACTGAAAAACTGTTTTTT. The chain links TRBV6-5 to TRBJ1-4; TRBD1 matches at 10 bases. The V and J ends lost 5 bases and 7 bases, in that order; junction bases with no gene match: 4. Germline CDR1 and CDR2: MNHEY and SVGAGI. The CDR3 runs 14 residues.

The CDR3 coding sequence is TGTGCCACCAACGACCCCCTTCTGGATCAGCCCCAGCATTTT. Encoded protein: CATNDPLLDQPQHF. The V and J genes are TRBV19 and TRBJ1-5; the D is unclear. Germline V gene data show CDR1 as LNHDA and CDR2 as SQIVND (reference sequence). The CDR3 spans 14 residues. V lost 10 bases and J 5 bases, leaving 18 bases between the germline ends.

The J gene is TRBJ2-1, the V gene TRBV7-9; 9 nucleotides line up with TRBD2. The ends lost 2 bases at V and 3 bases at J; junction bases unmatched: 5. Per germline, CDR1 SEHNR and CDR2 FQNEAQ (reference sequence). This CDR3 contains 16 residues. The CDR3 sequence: CASSLRAGGLYNEQFF. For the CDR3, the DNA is TGTGCCAGCAGCTTAAGGGCGGGAGGGCTCTACAATGAGCAGTTCTTC.

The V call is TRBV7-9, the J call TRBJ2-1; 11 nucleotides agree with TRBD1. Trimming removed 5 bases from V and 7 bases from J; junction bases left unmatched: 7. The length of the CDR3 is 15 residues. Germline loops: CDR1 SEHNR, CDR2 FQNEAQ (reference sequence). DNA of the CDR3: TGTGCCAGCAGCCCCGGGACAGGGGGTGGGAATGAGCAGTTCTTC. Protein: CASSPGTGGGNEQFF.

This CDR3 is CASSPGTGAVETQYF. DNA of the CDR3: TGTGCCAGCAGTCCCGGGACTGGGGCGGTGGAGACCCAGTACTTC. V and J are TRBV6-6 and TRBJ2-5; D is perhaps TRBD2 (6 bases). This CDR3 comprises 15 residues. Trimming cost V 5 bases and J 5 bases, with 18 bases left between them. Germline V gene sequence: CDR1 MNHNY, CDR2 SVGAGI (reference sequence).

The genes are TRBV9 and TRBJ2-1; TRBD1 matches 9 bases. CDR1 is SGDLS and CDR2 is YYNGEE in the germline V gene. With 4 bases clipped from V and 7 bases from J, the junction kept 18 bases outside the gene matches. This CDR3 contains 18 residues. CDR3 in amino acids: CASSSGTGPDLRANEQFF. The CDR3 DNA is TGTGCCAGCAGCTCCGGGACAGGGCCCGACCTTAGGGCGAATGAGCAGTTCTTC.

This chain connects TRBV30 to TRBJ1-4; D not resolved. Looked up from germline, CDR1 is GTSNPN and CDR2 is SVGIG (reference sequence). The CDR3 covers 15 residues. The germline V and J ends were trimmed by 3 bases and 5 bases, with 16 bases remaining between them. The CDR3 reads CAWSLRHSANEKLFF. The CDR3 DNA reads TGTGCCTGGAGCCTTCGACACAGCGCGAATGAAAAACTGTTTTTT.

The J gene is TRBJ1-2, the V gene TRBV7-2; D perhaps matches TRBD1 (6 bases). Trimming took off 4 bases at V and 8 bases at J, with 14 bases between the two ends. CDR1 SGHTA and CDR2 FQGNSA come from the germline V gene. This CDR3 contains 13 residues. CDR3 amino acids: CASSYDFQGGYTF. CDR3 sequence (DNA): TGTGCCAGCAGCTACGATTTCCAGGGGGGCTACACCTTC. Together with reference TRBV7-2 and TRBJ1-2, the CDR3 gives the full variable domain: GAGVSQSPSNKVTEKGKDVELRCDPISGHTALYWYRQSLGQGLEFLIYFQGNSAPDKSGLPSDRFSAERTGGSVSTLTIQRTQQEDSAVYLCASSYDFQGGYTFGSGTRLTVV.

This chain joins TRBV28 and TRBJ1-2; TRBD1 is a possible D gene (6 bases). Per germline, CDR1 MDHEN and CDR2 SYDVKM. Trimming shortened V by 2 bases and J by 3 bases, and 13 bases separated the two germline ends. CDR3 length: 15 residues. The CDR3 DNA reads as TGTGCCAGCAGTTTACTGAGGGGGTGGGACTATGGCTACACCTTC. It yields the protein CASSLLRGWDYGYTF.

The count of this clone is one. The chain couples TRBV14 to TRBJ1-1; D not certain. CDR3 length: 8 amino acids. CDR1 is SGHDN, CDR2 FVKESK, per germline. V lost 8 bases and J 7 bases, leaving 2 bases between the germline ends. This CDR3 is CASCEAFF. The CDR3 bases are TGTGCCAGCTGTGAAGCTTTCTTT.

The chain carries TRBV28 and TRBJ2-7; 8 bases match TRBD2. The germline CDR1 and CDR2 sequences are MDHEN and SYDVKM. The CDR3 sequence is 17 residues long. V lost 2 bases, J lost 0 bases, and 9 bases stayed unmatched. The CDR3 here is CASSLLGAGESSYEQYF. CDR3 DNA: TGTGCCAGCAGTTTACTGGGAGCGGGAGAGAGCTCCTACGAGCAGTACTTC.

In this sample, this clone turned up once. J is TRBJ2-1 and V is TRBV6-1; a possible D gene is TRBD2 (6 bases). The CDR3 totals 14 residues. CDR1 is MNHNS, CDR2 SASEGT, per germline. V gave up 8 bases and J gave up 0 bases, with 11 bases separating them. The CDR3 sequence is CASLAWSSYNEQFF. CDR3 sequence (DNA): TGTGCCAGCCTAGCGTGGAGCTCCTACAATGAGCAGTTCTTC.

The CDR3 nucleotides are TGTGCCAGCAGTTGGACTAGTCAAGAGACCCAGTACTTC. Amino acid sequence: CASSWTSQETQYF. The rearrangement uses TRBV28 and TRBJ2-5; 7 positions match TRBD2. Germline assignment: CDR1 MDHEN and CDR2 SYDVKM. The CDR3 runs to 13 residues. V shed 4 bases, J shed 2 bases, and the junction held 1 base outside the gene matches. The variable domain in full, completed from reference TRBV28 and TRBJ2-5, reads DVKVTQSSRYLVKRTGEKVFLECVQDMDHENMFWYRQDPGLGLRLIYFSYDVKMKEKGDIPEGYSVSREKKERFSLILESASTNQTSMYLCASSWTSQETQYFGPGTRLLVL.

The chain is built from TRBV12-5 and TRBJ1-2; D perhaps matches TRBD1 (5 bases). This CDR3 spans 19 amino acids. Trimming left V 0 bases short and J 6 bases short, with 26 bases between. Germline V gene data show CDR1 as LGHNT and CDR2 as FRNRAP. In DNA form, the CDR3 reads TGTGCTAGTGGTTTGGTCCGCAGGGACCCGGGGAGTCCTCTCGATGGCTACACCTTC. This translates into CASGLVRRDPGSPLDGYTF.

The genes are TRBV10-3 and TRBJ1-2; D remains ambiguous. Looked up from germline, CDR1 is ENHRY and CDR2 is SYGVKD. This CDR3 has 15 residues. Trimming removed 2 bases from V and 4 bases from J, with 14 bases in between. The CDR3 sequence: CAISEEAPTPYGYTF. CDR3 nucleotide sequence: TGTGCCATCAGTGAGGAAGCACCTACCCCCTATGGCTACACCTTC.

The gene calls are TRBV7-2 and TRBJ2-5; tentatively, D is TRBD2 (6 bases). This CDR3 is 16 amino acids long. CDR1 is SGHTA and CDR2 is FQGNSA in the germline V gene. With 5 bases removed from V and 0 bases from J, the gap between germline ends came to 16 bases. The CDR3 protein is CASSPRAGLNQETQYF. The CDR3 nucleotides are TGTGCCAGCAGCCCGCGGGCGGGGCTAAACCAAGAGACCCAGTACTTC.